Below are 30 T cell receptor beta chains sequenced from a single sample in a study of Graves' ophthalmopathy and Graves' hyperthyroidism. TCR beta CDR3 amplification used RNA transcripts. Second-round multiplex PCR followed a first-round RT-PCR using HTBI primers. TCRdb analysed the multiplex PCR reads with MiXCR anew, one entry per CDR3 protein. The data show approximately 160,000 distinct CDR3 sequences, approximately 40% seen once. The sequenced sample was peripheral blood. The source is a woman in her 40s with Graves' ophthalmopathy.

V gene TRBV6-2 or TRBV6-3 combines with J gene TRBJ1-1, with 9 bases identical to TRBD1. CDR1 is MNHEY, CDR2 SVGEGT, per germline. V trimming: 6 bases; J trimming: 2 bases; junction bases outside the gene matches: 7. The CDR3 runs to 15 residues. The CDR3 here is CASSKGQGKNTEAFF. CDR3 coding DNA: TGTGCCAGCAGCAAGGGACAGGGTAAAAACACTGAAGCTTTCTTT.

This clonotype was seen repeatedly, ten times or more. The CDR3 DNA is TGTGCCACCACAGAACAGGGATCAAATAGCAATCAGCCCCAGCATTTT. Protein sequence: CATTEQGSNSNQPQHF. The chain has TRBV10-3 and TRBJ1-5, with D tentatively TRBD1 (6 bases). V dropped 10 bases and J dropped 0 bases, with 19 bases sitting between them. Germline-derived CDR1 and CDR2 are ENHRY and SYGVKD. CDR3 length: 16 amino acids.

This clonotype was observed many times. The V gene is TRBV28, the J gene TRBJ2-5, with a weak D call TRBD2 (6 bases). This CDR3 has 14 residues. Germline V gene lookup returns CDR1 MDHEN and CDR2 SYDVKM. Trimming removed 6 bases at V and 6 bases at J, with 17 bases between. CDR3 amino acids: CASSPSGATQTQYF. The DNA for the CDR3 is TGTGCCAGCAGCCCTTCGGGAGCTACGCAGACCCAGTACTTC.

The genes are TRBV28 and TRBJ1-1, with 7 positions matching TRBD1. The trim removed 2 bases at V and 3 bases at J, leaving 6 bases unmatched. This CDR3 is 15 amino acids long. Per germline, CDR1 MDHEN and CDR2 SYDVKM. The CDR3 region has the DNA TGTGCCAGCAGTTTACTGAGTCAGGGGGACACTGAAGCTTTCTTT. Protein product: CASSLLSQGDTEAFF.

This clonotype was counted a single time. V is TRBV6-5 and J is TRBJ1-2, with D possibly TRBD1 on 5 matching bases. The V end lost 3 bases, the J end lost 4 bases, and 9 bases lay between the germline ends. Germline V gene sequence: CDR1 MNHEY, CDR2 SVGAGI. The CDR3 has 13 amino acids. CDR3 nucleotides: TGTGCCAGCAGTTATCGGGGGATCTATGGCTACACCTTC. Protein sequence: CASSYRGIYGYTF.

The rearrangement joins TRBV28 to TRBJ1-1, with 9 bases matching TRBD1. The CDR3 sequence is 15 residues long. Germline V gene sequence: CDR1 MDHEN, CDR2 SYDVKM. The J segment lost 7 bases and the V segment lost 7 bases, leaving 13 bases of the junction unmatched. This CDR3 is CASTTTTGTGIEAFF. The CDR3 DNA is TGTGCCAGCACCACCACCACCGGGACAGGGATTGAAGCTTTCTTT.

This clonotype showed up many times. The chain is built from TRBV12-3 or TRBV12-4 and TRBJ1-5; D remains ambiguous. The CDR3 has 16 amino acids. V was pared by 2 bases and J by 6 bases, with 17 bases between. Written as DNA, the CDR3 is TGTGCCAGCAGTTTATGGAGGCCTCTGTACGGTCAGCCCCAGCATTTT. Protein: CASSLWRPLYGQPQHF.

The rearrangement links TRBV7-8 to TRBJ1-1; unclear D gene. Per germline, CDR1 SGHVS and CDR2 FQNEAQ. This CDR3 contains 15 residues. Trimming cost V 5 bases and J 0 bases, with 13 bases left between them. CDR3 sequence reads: CASSLNEIMNTEAFF. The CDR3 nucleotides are TGTGCCAGCAGCCTCAACGAGATAATGAACACTGAAGCTTTCTTT. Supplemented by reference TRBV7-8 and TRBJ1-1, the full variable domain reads GAGVSQSPRYKVAKRGQDVALRCDPISGHVSLFWYQQALGQGPEFLTYFQNEAQLDKSGLPSDRFFAERPEGSVSTLKIQRTQQEDSAVYLCASSLNEIMNTEAFFGQGTRLTVV.

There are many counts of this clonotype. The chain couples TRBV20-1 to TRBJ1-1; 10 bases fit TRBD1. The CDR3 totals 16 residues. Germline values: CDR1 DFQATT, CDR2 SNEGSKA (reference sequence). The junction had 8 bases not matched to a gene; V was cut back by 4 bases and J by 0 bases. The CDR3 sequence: CSAIDRGRGVNTEAFF. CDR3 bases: TGCAGTGCTATCGACAGGGGGCGCGGGGTGAACACTGAAGCTTTCTTT.

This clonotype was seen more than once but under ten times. The CDR3 spells CASSLTSTGREAFF. The CDR3 DNA follows: TGTGCCAGCAGTTTAACCTCGACAGGGAGGGAGGCTTTCTTT. The chain carries TRBV12-3 or TRBV12-4 and TRBJ1-1; the match to TRBD1 covers 7 bases. The ends lost 2 bases at V and 11 bases at J; junction bases unmatched: 11. CDR3 size: 14 residues.

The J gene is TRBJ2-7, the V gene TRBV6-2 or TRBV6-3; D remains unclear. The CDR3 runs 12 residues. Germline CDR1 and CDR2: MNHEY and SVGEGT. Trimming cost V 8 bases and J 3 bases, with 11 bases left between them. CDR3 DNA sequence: TGTGCCAGCGCAAAGACGGGCTACGAGCAGTACTTC. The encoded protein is CASAKTGYEQYF.

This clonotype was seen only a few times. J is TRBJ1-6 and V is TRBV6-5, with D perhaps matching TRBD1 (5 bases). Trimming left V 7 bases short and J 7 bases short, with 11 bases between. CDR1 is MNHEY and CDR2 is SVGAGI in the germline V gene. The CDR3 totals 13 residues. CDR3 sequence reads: CASNGGENSPLHF. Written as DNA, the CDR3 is TGTGCCAGCAACGGGGGGGAGAATTCACCCCTCCACTTT.

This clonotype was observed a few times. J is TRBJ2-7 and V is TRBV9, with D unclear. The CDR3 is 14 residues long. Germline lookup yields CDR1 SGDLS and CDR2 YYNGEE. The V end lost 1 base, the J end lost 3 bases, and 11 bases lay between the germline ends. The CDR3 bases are TGTGCCAGCAGCGTAACGGAAGCAAACTACGAGCAGTACTTC. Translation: CASSVTEANYEQYF.

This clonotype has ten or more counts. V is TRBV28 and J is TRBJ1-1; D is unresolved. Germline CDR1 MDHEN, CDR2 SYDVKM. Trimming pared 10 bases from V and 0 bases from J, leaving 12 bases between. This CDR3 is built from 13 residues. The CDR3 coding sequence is TGTGCCACCGCATTAGACGTGAACACTGAAGCTTTCTTT. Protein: CATALDVNTEAFF. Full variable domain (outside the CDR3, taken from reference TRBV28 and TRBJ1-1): DVKVTQSSRYLVKRTGEKVFLECVQDMDHENMFWYRQDPGLGLRLIYFSYDVKMKEKGDIPEGYSVSREKKERFSLILESASTNQTSMYLCATALDVNTEAFFGQGTRLTVV.

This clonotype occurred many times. CDR3 in amino acids: CASSPRVGYTF. The CDR3 bases are TGTGCCAGCAGTCCCAGGGTCGGCTACACCTTC. V and J are TRBV28 and TRBJ1-2; a weak D match, TRBD1 (5 bases). CDR3 length: 11 amino acids. The ends were cut back, 5 bases at V and 8 bases at J, with 9 bases in the middle. Germline V gene lookup returns CDR1 MDHEN and CDR2 SYDVKM.

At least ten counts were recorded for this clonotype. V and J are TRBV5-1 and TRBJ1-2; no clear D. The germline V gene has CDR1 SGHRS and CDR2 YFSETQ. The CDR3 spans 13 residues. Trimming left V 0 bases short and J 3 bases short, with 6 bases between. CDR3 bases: TGCGCCAGCAGCTTGGACCGGTACTATGGCTACACCTTC. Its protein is CASSLDRYYGYTF.

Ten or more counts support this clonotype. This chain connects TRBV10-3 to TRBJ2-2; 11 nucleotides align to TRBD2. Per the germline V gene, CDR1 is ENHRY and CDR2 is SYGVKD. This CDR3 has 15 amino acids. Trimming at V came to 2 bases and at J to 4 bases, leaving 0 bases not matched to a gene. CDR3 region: CAISETSGGTGELFF. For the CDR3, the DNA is TGTGCCATCAGTGAGACTAGCGGGGGCACCGGGGAGCTGTTTTTT.

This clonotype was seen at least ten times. CDR3 sequence: CASSSGPYQETQYF. The CDR3 DNA sequence: TGTGCCAGCAGCTCGGGCCCCTACCAAGAGACCCAGTACTTC. The chain combines TRBV7-2 with TRBJ2-5; D ambiguous. Germline CDR1 SGHTA, CDR2 FQGNSA. With 4 bases removed from V and 0 bases from J, the gap between germline ends came to 9 bases. This CDR3 comprises 14 residues.

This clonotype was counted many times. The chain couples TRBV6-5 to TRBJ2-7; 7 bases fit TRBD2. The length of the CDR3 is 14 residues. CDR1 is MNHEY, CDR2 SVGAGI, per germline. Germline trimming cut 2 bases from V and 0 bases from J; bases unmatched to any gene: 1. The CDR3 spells CASSYGGGSYEQYF. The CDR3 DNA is TGTGCCAGCAGTTACGGCGGGGGCTCCTACGAGCAGTACTTC.

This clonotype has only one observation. The CDR3 reads CASRLKSGTEAFF. CDR3 DNA: TGTGCCAGCAGACTGAAGTCGGGGACTGAAGCTTTCTTT. The rearrangement links TRBV6-1 to TRBJ1-1; D remains ambiguous. Germline V lookup: CDR1 MNHNS, CDR2 SASEGT. V gave up 6 bases and J gave up 5 bases, with 13 bases separating them. The CDR3 is 13 residues long.

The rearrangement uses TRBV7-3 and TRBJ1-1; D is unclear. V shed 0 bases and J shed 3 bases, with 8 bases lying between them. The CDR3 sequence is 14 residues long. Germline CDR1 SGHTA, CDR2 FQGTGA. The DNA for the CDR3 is TGTGCCAGCAGCTTAACCGTGCAGGACACTGAAGCTTTCTTT. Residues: CASSLTVQDTEAFF.

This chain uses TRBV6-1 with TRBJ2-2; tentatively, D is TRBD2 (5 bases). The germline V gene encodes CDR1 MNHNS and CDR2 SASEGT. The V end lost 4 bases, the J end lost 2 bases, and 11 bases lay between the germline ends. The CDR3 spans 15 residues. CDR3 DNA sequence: TGTGCCAGCAGTGTTCGCCGGGGTAACACCGGGGAGCTGTTTTTT. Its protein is CASSVRRGNTGELFF.

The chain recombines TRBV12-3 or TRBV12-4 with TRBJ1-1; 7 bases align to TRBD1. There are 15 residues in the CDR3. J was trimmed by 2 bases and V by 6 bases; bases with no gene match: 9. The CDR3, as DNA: TGTGCCAGCAGCCGATTAGGGGGCCTTAACACTGAAGCTTTCTTT. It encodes CASSRLGGLNTEAFF.

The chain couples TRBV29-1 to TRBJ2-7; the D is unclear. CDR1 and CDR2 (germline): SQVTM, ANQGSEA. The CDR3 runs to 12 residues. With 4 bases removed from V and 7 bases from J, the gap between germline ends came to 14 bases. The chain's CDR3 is CSVGSGVGEQYF. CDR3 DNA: TGCAGCGTTGGTAGTGGCGTGGGGGAGCAGTACTTC.

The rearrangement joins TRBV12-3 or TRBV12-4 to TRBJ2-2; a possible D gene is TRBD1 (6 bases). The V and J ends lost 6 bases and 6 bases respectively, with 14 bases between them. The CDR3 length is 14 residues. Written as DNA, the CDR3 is TGTGCCAGCAGACAACTCCAGGGGTCCGGGGAGCTGTTTTTT. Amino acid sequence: CASRQLQGSGELFF.

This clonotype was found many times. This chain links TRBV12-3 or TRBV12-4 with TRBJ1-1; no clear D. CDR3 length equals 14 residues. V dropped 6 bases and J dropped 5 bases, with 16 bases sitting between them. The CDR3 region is CASSLGGRSTEAFF. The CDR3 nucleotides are TGTGCCAGCAGCCTAGGCGGCAGGTCGACTGAAGCTTTCTTT.

DNA for the CDR3: TGTGCCAGCAACCTTTTGGGGAACAGGGCCGGCGACTATGGCTACACCTTC. Its translation: CASNLLGNRAGDYGYTF. This rearrangement joins TRBV12-3 or TRBV12-4 to TRBJ1-2; the D gene is possibly TRBD1 (6 bases). V was shortened by 7 bases and J by 3 bases, with 24 bases between the two germline ends. This CDR3 region has 17 residues.

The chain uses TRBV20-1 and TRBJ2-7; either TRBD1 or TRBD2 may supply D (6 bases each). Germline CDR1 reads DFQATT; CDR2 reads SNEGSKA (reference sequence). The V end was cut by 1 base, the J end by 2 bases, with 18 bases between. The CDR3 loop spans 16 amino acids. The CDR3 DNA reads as TGCAGTGCTAGAGTTCCGGGGGACAAGGGACCCTACGAGCAGTACTTC. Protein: CSARVPGDKGPYEQYF.

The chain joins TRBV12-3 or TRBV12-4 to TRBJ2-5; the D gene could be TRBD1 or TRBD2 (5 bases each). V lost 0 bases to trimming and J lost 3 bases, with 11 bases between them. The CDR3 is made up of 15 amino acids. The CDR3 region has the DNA TGTGCCAGCAGTTTAGCCGGGGACGGCAAAGAGACCCAGTACTTC. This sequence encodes CASSLAGDGKETQYF.

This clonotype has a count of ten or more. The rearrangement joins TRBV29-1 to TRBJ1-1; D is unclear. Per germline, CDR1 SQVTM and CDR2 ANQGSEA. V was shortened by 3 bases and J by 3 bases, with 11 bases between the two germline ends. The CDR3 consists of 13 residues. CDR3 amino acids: CSVERELDTEAFF. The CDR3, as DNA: TGCAGCGTTGAGCGGGAGCTGGACACTGAAGCTTTCTTT.